This TCR beta chain came from a study of shared clonotypes between healthy human individuals (dated by TCRdb to about 2020). Concerning the study at large: Two women and three men aged 18 to 49 years were included in the cohort. For each donor, three plates each were used for CD4 naive and CD4 memory, two plates were used for CD8 naive, and one plate was used for CD8 memory. The study deeply sequenced blood TCR repertoires of 5 or 6 healthy adults to estimate repertoire size and the extent of clonotype sharing between individuals. To increase sequencing depth and limit assay-specific biases, TCR repertoire library preparation and sequencing were carried out by different laboratories using diverse techniques. Each donor's leukapheresis produced roughly between roughly 0.85 and 9 billion PBMCs. What the work shows at the level of the full study, not this receptor alone: Naive subsets generally had larger estimated clonotype richness than memory subsets did. Because the study included a small number of donors, the genetic and exposure-history diversity represented was limited. Even with the large sequencing depth, rarefaction of the sorted-subset datasets indicated that sequencing was incomplete. Sharing across several donors was observed for approximately 5% of naive CD4, under 4% of naive CD8, over 2% of memory CD4, and roughly 0.4% of memory CD8 clonotypes. Pairwise subsampling led to the expectation that sequencing depth would affect the degree of clonotype sharing among donors. Clonotypes shared by all four sorted-subset donors showed higher generation probabilities than non-shared clonotypes. Sampling was restricted to blood, and TCR repertoires in tissues likely differ from the TCR repertoires found in blood.

The donors were healthy, HIV-negative adults who had no recently reported acute infections or vaccinations. Only Caucasian adults living in Nashville, Tennessee, USA were represented among the donors. CD4+ T cells were enriched by magnetic negative selection, after which naive cells were positively selected on CD45RA and the negative fraction was taken as the memory subset. After blood collection by leukapheresis, PBMCs were isolated using Ficoll-Histopaque density gradient centrifugation and then cryopreserved in the vapor phase of liquid nitrogen. Analytical flow cytometry was used to check the purity and quantity of each magnetically sorted T cell population. Each sorted fraction had its genomic DNA isolated and then quantified by UV absorbance on a Nanodrop 2000c. CDR1 SGHTA and CDR2 FQGNSA were looked up in the germline V gene. V is pared back by 4 bases and J by 3 bases, with 3 bases lying between the germline termini. The CDR3 covers 12 residues, taking in both the cysteine and the phenylalanine. CDR3 DNA only is kept here, 36 bases in frame from base 1.

Regarding this clone: No antigen is known for it. Nothing much larger sits one base from this clone, and base qualities are not available. The sample holds other DNA sequences that translate to the same CDR3.

Using the deep immunoSEQ assay, multiplex PCR amplified TCR CDR3 regions from genomic DNA. For each cell subset, the extracted genomic DNA was distributed evenly across all wells of several immunoSEQ 96-well plates, and each plate served as one replicate. For sorted subsets, each replicate PCR was loaded with 200 ng genomic DNA, equivalent to 25,000 to 35,000 T cell genomes. Purified libraries were measured with a Qubit 3.0 fluorometer, size-checked on a Bioanalyzer 2100, and measured again with the KAPA Library Quantification kit. Every immunoSEQ 96-well plate was sequenced on a dedicated single-read 150-cycle Illumina NextSeq 550 flow cell. As for the authors' bioinformatics: Because the immunoSEQ output held only junctional sequences and lacked quality scores, the filtering could not match the filtering applied to full-length reads. Sequences were annotated with PyIR, a Python wrapper for IgBLAST v1.9, using IMGT germline references to assign V/J genes and CDR3. Reads were filtered out if the reads had weak V/J assignments (E-value above 1e-6), no CDR3, stop codons, out-of-frame junctions, or ambiguous translated residues. V3J clonotypes were defined as sequences sharing an identical inferred V gene, J gene, and CDR3 amino acid sequence. The percentage overlap between two repertoires was calculated by dividing the number of shared unique clonotypes by the size of the smaller repertoire. RTK rarefaction, the Chao1 estimator, and Recon v2.1 estimates of unobserved clonotypes were used to assess repertoire richness. Generation probabilities for all TCRbeta clonotypes obtained by the gDNA method from four donors were computed using OLGA. What TCRdb holds here is the immuneACCESS table cut down to in-frame rearrangements. Part of the clones is not present; checked against another copy, under half of the missing clones reflect an unresolved V gene, and the others are unexplained. V, J and clone size reflect that table, while D and trimming were determined from the DNA. The sample table lists some 1.5 million clones, 95% to 99% of them with a count of one. Together, the top ten hold around 0.45% of the sample.

Rearrangement joined TRBV7-2 to TRBJ2-2, with no confidently assigned D gene. The TCR sequence derives from a man aged 25 to 40 in good health. The specimen sequenced was naive CD4+ T cells sorted from blood. The sample's cell subset or site label is to be understood as: CD45RA+ positively selected. In nucleotides, the sequence is TGTGCCAGCAGCTCCTACACCGGGGAGCTGTTTTTT. The encoded protein is CASSSYTGELFF. With the portions outside the CDR3 filled from the reference TRBV7-2 and TRBJ2-2 genes, the complete variable region becomes GAGVSQSPSNKVTEKGKDVELRCDPISGHTALYWYRQSLGQGLEFLIYFQGNSAPDKSGLPSDRFSAERTGGSVSTLTIQRTQQEDSAVYLCASSSYTGELFFGEGSRLTVL.